These 18 T cell receptor beta chains originate from one sample sequenced in a study of chemoradiotherapy in HPV16-positive cancers. Assay: immunoSEQ multiplex PCR; the TCRdb copy retains only in-frame clones and omits some. The profile covers a few hundred clones, with around nine tenths appearing a single time and about 11% taken by the ten largest. Sequenced here: tumor tissue, sampled from a patient who underwent chemoradiotherapy. These receptors all stem from a human donor with HPV-associated anogenital cancer.

The chain couples TRBV5-1 to TRBJ1-3; TRBD1 aligns across 7 bases. Germline V gives CDR1 SGHRS, CDR2 YFSETQ. This CDR3 is built from 14 residues. Losses at the gene ends were 3 bases for V and 1 base for J; bases not matched to a gene: 1. Here the CDR3 DNA reads TGCGCCAGCAGCTGGGACAGTTCTGGAAACACCATATATTTT. It encodes CASSWDSSGNTIYF.

This sequence joins TRBV23-1 and TRBJ1-1, with D maybe TRBD1 (5 bases). TRBV23-1 is noted as an ORF with a role that remains uncertain. V was pared by 8 bases and J by 0 bases, with 22 bases between. The CDR3 runs to 17 residues. CDR3 protein: CASLSRGAVGMNTEAFF. The CDR3 DNA follows: TGCGCCAGCCTCTCTCGTGGGGCGGTAGGGATGAACACTGAAGCTTTCTTT.

V is TRBV28 and J is TRBJ2-2, with D maybe TRBD1 (6 bases). The CDR3 contains 14 residues. V was trimmed by 2 bases and J by 6 bases, leaving 10 bases between them. Per germline, CDR1 MDHEN and CDR2 SYDVKM. The CDR3 spells CASSLAQGPGELFF. The CDR3 nucleotides are TGTGCCAGCAGTTTAGCACAGGGTCCCGGGGAGCTGTTTTTT.

This chain links TRBV7-9 with TRBJ2-3; D not resolved. The CDR3 is 12 amino acids. The V and J ends lost 3 bases and 4 bases respectively, with 5 bases between them. CDR1 SEHNR and CDR2 FQNEAQ come from the germline V gene (reference sequence). The CDR3 spells CASSFSPDTQYF. CDR3 DNA: TGTGCCAGCAGCTTTTCTCCAGATACGCAGTATTTT.

This clone was seen just once. The V call is TRBV28, the J call TRBJ1-6, with D possibly TRBD1 on 5 matching bases. Germline CDR1 reads MDHEN; CDR2 reads SYDVKM. The CDR3 extends over 13 amino acids. V gave up 8 bases and J gave up 7 bases, with 12 bases separating them. The CDR3 DNA sequence: TGTGCCAGCGGCAGGGTCAAGAATTCACCCCTCCACTTT. Encoded protein: CASGRVKNSPLHF.

This rearrangement joins TRBV19 to TRBJ1-5; no firm D call. The CDR3 contains 13 residues. Germline CDR1 is LNHDA and CDR2 is SQIVND (reference sequence). V was trimmed by 3 bases and J by 2 bases, leaving 5 bases between them. CDR3 amino acids: CASSISGNQPQHF. CDR3 in DNA: TGTGCCAGTAGTATTTCAGGCAATCAGCCCCAGCATTTT.

The DNA of the CDR3 is TGTGCCAGCAGCAGGGGTAGCGGGATCTCCTACGAGCAGTACTTC. It translates to CASSRGSGISYEQYF. J is TRBJ2-7 and V is TRBV21-1; the DNA was not used to check the table's D call, TRBD2. TRBV21-1 is reported as a pseudogene. This CDR3 spans 15 amino acids.

This sequence joins TRBV6-5 and TRBJ2-5; D may be TRBD2 (7 bases). V dropped 2 bases and J dropped 6 bases, with 13 bases sitting between them. Per germline, CDR1 MNHEY and CDR2 SVGAGI. There are 14 residues in the CDR3. The CDR3 here is CASSYAHGGQTQYF. For the CDR3, the DNA is TGTGCCAGCAGTTACGCCCACGGGGGGCAGACCCAGTACTTC.

This chain uses TRBV9 with TRBJ2-7; 10 nucleotides line up with TRBD1. The J segment lost 2 bases and the V segment lost 4 bases, leaving 3 bases of the junction unmatched. Germline assignment: CDR1 SGDLS and CDR2 YYNGEE. This CDR3 contains 14 residues. The CDR3 region is CASSRQGATYEQYF. Here the CDR3 DNA reads TGTGCCAGCAGCCGACAGGGGGCTACCTACGAGCAGTACTTC.

This chain joins TRBV7-8 and TRBJ2-7; possible D gene TRBD1, 6 bases. The V end lost 4 bases, the J end lost 5 bases, and 21 bases lay between the germline ends. The length of the CDR3 is 16 residues. Germline V lookup: CDR1 SGHVS, CDR2 FQNEAQ. The CDR3 here is CASSWAGVRLLNEQYF. The CDR3 coding sequence is TGTGCCAGCAGCTGGGCAGGGGTAAGGTTGTTGAACGAGCAGTACTTC.

The chain uses TRBV14 and TRBJ2-3; tentative D call: TRBD1 (5 bases). This CDR3 is built from 15 residues. The ends were cut back, 2 bases at V and 2 bases at J, with 11 bases in the middle. The V gene's germline CDR1 is SGHDN and CDR2 FVKESK. CDR3 nucleotide sequence: TGTGCCAGCAGCCAAACCCCAGGGCCCACAGATACGCAGTATTTT. It yields the protein CASSQTPGPTDTQYF.

The CDR3 here is CASSQDHWVSPLHF. The CDR3 DNA reads as TGCGCCAGCAGCCAAGATCATTGGGTTTCACCCCTCCACTTT. The chain couples TRBV4-1 to TRBJ1-6; D is undetermined. Germline CDR1 reads MGHRA; CDR2 reads YSYEKL. The CDR3 covers 14 residues. V lost 0 bases, J lost 9 bases, and 9 bases lay in between.

The chain has TRBV30 and TRBJ1-1; TRBD1 aligns across 9 bases. Trimming cost V 3 bases and J 2 bases; bases outside gene matches: 4. The CDR3 is 14 residues long. From germline, CDR1 is GTSNPN and CDR2 SVGIG (reference sequence). CDR3 protein: CAWRGQGKNTEAFF. CDR3 nucleotide sequence: TGTGCCTGGAGGGGACAGGGAAAAAACACTGAAGCTTTCTTT. The entire variable domain, with the rest obtained from reference TRBV30 and TRBJ1-1, is as follows: SQTIHQWPATLVQPVGSPLSLECTVEGTSNPNLYWYRQAAGRGLQLLFYSVGIGQISSEVPQNLSASRPQDRQFILSSKKLLLSDSGFYLCAWRGQGKNTEAFFGQGTRLTVV.

V and J are TRBV6-6 and TRBJ1-1; perhaps TRBD1 as D (6 bases). Germline V CDR1 and CDR2: MNHNY, SVGAGI (reference sequence). The V gene lost 6 bases and the J gene lost 1 base, with 9 bases spanning the gap. The CDR3 contains 13 residues. The CDR3 here is CASRRGGNTEAFF. The CDR3 nucleotides are TGTGCCAGCAGAAGAGGGGGGAACACTGAAGCTTTCTTT.

V usage is TRBV28 and J usage is TRBJ2-3; D is possibly TRBD2 (6 bases). Germline CDR1 MDHEN, CDR2 SYDVKM. V shed 5 bases and J shed 11 bases, with 14 bases lying between them. The CDR3 consists of 12 residues. The CDR3 reads CASSPPEGRQYF. The CDR3 DNA reads TGTGCCAGCAGTCCCCCGGAGGGTAGGCAGTATTTT.

This clone has only one observation. The gene calls are TRBV10-3 and TRBJ2-7; D is uncertain. The germline V gene has CDR1 ENHRY and CDR2 SYGVKD. The CDR3 loop spans 13 amino acids. Trimming pared 0 bases from V and 1 base from J, leaving 4 bases between. CDR3 protein: CAISESLSYEQYF. CDR3 nucleotides: TGTGCCATCAGTGAGTCGCTGTCCTACGAGCAGTACTTC.

The V gene is TRBV7-3, the J gene TRBJ2-3; D unclear. Trimming left V 4 bases short and J 6 bases short, with 11 bases between. Germline-derived CDR1 and CDR2 are SGHTA and FQGTGA. The CDR3 sequence is 13 residues long. CDR3 DNA: TGTGCCAGCAGCTCGATCTTCATGGATACGCAGTATTTT. Protein product: CASSSIFMDTQYF.

The CDR3 nucleotides read TGTGCCAGCAGTGCTTACAACACCGGGGAGCTGTTTTTT. It codes for CASSAYNTGELFF. The J gene is TRBJ2-2, the V gene TRBV28; D is undetermined. The CDR3 runs 13 residues. Germline values: CDR1 MDHEN, CDR2 SYDVKM. The germline V and J ends were trimmed by 5 bases and 2 bases, with 6 bases remaining between them. The variable domain in full, with the rest retrieved from reference TRBV28 and TRBJ2-2, is DVKVTQSSRYLVKRTGEKVFLECVQDMDHENMFWYRQDPGLGLRLIYFSYDVKMKEKGDIPEGYSVSREKKERFSLILESASTNQTSMYLCASSAYNTGELFFGEGSRLTVL.